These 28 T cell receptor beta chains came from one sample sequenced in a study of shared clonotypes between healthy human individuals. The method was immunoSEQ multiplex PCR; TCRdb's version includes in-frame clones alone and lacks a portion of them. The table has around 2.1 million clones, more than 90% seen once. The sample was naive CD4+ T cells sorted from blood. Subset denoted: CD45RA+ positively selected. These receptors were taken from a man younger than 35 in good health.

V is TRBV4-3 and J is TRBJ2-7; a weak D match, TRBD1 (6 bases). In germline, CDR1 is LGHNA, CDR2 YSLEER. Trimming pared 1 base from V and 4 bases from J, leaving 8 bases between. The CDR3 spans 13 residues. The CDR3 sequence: CASSQARGYEQYF. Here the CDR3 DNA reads TGCGCCAGCAGCCAAGCCAGGGGTTACGAGCAGTACTTC.

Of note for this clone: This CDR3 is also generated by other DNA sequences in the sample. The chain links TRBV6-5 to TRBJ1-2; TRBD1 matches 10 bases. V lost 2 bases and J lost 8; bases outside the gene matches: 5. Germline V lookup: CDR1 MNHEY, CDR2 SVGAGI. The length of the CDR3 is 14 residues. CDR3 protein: CASSYRTGGYGYTF. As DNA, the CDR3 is TGTGCCAGCAGTTACAGGACAGGGGGGTACGGCTACACCTTC.

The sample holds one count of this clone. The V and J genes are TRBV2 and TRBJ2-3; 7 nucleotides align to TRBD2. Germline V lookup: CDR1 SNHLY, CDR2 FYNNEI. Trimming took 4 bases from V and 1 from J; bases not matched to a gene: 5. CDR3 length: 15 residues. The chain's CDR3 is CASSAGSGGTDTQYF. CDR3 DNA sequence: TGTGCCAGCAGTGCCGGGAGCGGGGGCACAGATACGCAGTATTTT.

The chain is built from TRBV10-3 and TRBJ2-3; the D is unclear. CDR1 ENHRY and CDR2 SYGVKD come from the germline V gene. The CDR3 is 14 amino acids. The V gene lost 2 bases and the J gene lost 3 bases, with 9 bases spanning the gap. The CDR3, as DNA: TGTGCCATCAGTGAGGATTCTGGGACAGATACGCAGTATTTT. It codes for CAISEDSGTDTQYF.

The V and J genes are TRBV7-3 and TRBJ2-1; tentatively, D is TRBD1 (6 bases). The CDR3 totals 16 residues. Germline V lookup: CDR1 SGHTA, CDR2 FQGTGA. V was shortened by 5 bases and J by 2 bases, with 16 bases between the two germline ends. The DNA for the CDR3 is TGTGCCAGCAGCGGCACCGGGACAACCGCCTACAATGAGCAGTTCTTC. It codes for CASSGTGTTAYNEQFF.

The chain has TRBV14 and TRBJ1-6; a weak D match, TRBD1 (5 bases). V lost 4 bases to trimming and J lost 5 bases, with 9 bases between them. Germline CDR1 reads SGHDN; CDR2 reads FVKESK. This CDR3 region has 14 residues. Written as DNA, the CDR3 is TGTGCCAGCAGCCCTAGGGGAAATAATTCACCCCTCCACTTT. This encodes CASSPRGNNSPLHF.

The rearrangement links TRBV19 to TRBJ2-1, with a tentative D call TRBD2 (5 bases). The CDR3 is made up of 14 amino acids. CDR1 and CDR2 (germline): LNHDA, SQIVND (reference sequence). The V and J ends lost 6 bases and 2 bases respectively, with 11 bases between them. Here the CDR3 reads CASRKGVTYNEQFF. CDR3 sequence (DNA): TGTGCCAGTAGGAAGGGAGTAACCTACAATGAGCAGTTCTTC.

In nucleotides, the CDR3 is TGTGCCAGCAGCCTTGGGAGGGGATCGTCCTACGAGCAGTACTTC. Amino acids: CASSLGRGSSYEQYF. The chain recombines TRBV13 with TRBJ2-7; 7 bases align to TRBD2. The CDR3 length is 15 residues. CDR1 and CDR2 (germline): PRHDT, FYEKMQ (reference sequence). Trimming took 5 bases from V and 1 from J; bases not matched to a gene: 8.

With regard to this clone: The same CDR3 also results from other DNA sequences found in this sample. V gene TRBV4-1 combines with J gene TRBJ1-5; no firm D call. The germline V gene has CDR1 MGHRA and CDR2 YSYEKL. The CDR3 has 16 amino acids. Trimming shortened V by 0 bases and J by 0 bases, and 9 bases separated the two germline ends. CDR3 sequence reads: CASSQDGGYSNQPQHF. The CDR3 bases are TGCGCCAGCAGCCAAGATGGAGGGTATAGCAATCAGCCCCAGCATTTT.

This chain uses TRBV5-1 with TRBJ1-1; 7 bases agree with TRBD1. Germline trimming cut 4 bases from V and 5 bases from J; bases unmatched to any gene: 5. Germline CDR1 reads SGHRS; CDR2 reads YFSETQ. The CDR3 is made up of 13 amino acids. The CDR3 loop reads CASSPGQRTEAFF. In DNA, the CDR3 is TGCGCCAGCAGCCCGGGACAGCGGACTGAAGCTTTCTTT.

The CDR3 sequence: CASSVDRDSAGYTF. The CDR3, as DNA: TGTGCCAGCAGCGTAGACCGGGATTCGGCCGGCTACACCTTC. V usage is TRBV9 and J usage is TRBJ1-2; D gene uncertain. Germline loops: CDR1 SGDLS, CDR2 YYNGEE. The length of the CDR3 is 14 residues. The V end lost 0 bases, the J end lost 8 bases, and 14 bases lay between the germline ends.

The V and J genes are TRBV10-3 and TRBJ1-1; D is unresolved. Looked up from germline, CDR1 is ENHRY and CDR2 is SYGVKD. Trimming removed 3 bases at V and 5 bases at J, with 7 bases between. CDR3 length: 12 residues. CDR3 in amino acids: CAISDTRTEAFF. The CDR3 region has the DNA TGTGCCATCAGTGATACAAGGACTGAAGCTTTCTTT.

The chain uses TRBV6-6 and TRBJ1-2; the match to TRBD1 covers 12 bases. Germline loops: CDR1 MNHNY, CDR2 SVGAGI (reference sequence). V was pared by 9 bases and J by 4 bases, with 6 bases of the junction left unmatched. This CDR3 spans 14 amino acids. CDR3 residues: CASMGQGATYGYTF. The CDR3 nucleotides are TGTGCCAGTATGGGACAGGGGGCGACCTATGGCTACACCTTC.

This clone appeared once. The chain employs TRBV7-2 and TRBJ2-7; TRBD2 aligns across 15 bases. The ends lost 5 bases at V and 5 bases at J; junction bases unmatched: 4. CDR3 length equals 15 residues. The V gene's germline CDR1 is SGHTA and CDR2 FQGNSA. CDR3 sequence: CASSTGLAGGDEQYF. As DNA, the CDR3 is TGTGCCAGCAGCACGGGACTAGCGGGAGGAGACGAGCAGTACTTC. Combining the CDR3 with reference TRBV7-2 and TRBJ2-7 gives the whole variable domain GAGVSQSPSNKVTEKGKDVELRCDPISGHTALYWYRQSLGQGLEFLIYFQGNSAPDKSGLPSDRFSAERTGGSVSTLTIQRTQQEDSAVYLCASSTGLAGGDEQYFGPGTRLTVT.

In nucleotides, the CDR3 is TGCAGTGCTAGAGAGTTCGCGGAGCTGTTTTTT. Its translation is CSAREFAELFF. This chain connects TRBV20-1 to TRBJ2-2; D uncertain. Germline-derived CDR1 and CDR2 are DFQATT and SNEGSKA (reference sequence). The CDR3 length is 11 residues. Trimming removed 0 bases at V and 10 bases at J, with 6 bases between.

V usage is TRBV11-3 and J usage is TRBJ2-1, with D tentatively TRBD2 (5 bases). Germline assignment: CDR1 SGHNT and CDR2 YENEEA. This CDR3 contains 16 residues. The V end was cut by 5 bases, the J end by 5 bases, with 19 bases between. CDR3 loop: CASSATWESLDNEQFF. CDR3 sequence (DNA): TGTGCCAGCAGCGCAACCTGGGAGAGTTTGGACAATGAGCAGTTCTTC.

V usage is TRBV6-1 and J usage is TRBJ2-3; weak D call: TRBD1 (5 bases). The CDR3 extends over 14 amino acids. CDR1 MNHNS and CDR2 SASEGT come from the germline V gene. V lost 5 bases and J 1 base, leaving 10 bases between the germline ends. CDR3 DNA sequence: TGTGCCAGCAGTCCAACAGGAGGCACAGATACGCAGTATTTT. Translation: CASSPTGGTDTQYF.

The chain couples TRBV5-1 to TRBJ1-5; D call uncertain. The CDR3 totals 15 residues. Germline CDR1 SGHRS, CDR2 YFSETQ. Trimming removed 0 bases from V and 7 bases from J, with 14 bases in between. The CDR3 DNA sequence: TGCGCCAGCAGCTTGGGGCGGAAAGCCGACCAGCCCCAGCATTTT. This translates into CASSLGRKADQPQHF.

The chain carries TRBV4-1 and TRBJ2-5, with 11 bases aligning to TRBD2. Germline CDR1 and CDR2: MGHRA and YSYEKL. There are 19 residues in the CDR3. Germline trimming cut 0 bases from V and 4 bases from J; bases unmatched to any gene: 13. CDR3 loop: CASSQDGLAGGWWGETQYF. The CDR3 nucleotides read TGCGCCAGCAGCCAAGATGGGCTAGCGGGGGGTTGGTGGGGAGAGACCCAGTACTTC.

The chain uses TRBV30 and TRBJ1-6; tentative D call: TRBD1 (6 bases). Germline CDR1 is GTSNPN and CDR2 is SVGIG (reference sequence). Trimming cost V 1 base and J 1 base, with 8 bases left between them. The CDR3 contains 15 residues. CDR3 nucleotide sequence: TGTGCCTGGAGTGAGGGGGGTTCCTATAATTCACCCCTCCACTTT. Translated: CAWSEGGSYNSPLHF. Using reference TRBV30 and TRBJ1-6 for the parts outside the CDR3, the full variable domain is SQTIHQWPATLVQPVGSPLSLECTVEGTSNPNLYWYRQAAGRGLQLLFYSVGIGQISSEVPQNLSASRPQDRQFILSSKKLLLSDSGFYLCAWSEGGSYNSPLHFGNGTRLTVT.

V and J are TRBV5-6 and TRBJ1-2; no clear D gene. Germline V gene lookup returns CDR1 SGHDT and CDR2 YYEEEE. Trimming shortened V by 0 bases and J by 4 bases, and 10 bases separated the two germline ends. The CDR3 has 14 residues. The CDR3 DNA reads TGTGCCAGCAGCTTGGCCGCCGCCCTCTATGGCTACACCTTC. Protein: CASSLAAALYGYTF.

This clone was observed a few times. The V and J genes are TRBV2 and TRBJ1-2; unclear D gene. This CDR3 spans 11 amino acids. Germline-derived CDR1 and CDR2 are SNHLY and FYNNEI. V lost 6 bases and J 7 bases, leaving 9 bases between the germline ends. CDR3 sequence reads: CASSSPGGYTF. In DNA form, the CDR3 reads TGTGCCAGCAGCAGCCCAGGTGGCTACACCTTC.

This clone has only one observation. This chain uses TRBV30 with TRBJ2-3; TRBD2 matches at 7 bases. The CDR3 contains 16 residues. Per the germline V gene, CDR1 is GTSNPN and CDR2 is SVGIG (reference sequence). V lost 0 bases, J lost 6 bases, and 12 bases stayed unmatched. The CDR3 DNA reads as TGTGCCTGGAGTGTACGGAAGCGGGGTTTGCGGGATACGCAGTATTTT. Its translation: CAWSVRKRGLRDTQYF.

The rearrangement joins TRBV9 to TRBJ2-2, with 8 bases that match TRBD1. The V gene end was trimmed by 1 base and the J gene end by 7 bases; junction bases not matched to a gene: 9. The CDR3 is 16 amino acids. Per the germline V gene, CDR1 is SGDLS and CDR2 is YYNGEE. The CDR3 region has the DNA TGTGCCAGCAGCGTAAGTGGGACAGGCCCCTTCGGGGAGCTGTTTTTT. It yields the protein CASSVSGTGPFGELFF.

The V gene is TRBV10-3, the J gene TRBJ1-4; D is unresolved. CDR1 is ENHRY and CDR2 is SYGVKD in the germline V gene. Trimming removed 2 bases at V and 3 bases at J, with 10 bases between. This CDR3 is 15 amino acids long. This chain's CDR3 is CAISETIGPNEKLFF. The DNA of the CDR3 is TGTGCCATCAGTGAGACTATAGGGCCTAATGAAAAACTGTTTTTT.

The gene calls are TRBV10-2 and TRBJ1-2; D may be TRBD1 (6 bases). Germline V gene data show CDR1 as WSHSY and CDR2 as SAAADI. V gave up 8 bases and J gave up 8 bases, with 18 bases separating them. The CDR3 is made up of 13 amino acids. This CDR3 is CASGPLGGRGYTF. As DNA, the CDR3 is TGCGCCAGCGGCCCTCTGGGGGGCCGGGGCTACACCTTC.

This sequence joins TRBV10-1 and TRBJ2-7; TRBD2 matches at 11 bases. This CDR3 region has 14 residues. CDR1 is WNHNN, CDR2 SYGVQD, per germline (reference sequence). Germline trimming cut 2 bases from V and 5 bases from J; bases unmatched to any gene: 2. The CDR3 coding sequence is TGCGCCAGCAGTGAGGGGACTAGCGGAAACGAGCAGTACTTC. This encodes CASSEGTSGNEQYF.

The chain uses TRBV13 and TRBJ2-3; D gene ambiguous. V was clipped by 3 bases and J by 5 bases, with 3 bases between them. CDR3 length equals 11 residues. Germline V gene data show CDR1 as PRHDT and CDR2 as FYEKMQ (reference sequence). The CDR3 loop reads CASSFRDTQYF. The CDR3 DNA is TGTGCCAGCAGCTTCCGAGATACGCAGTATTTT.